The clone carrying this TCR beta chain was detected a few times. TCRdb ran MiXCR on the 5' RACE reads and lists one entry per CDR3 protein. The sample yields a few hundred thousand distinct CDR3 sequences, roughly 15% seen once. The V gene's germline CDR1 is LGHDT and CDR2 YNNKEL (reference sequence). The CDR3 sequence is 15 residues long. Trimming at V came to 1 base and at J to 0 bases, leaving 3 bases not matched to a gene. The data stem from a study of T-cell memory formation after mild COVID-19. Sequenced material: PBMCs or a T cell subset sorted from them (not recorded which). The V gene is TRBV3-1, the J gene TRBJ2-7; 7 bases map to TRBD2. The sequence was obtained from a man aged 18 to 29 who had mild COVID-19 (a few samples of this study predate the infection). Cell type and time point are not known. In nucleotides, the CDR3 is TGTGCCAGCAGCCAAGCGGGGGGAAGCTCCTACGAGCAGTACGTC. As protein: CASSQAGGSSYEQYV.